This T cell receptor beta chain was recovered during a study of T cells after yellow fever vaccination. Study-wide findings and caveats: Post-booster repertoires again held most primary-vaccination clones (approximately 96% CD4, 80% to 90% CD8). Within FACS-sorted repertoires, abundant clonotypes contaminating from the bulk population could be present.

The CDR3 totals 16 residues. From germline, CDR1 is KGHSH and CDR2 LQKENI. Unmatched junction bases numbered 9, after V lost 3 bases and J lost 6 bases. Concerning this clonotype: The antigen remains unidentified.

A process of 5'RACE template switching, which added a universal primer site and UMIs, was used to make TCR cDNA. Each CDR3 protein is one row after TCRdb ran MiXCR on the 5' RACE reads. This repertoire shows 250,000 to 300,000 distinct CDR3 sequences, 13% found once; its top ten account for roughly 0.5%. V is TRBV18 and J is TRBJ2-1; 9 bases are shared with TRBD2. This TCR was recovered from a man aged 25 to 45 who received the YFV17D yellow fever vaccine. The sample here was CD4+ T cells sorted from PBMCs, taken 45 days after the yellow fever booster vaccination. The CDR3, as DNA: TGTGCCAGCTCACCGGGACTAGCCTGGGGTATCAATGAGCAGTTCTTC. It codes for CASSPGLAWGINEQFF.